This T cell receptor beta chain comes out of a study of cytomegalovirus exposure and HLA in healthy donors. Study-level information: A later analysis reported the 90 to 150 validation repertoires used the same platform as the roughly 700 first-cohort repertoires. The study, taken as a whole, reports: There were 150 or so TCR beta chains listed as cytomegalovirus-associated. The tendency of first-cohort TCR clusters to co-occur in the 100 to 150 validation repertoires was identified by a subsequent analysis.

The donors formed part of the roughly 110-subject validation cohort, distinct from the roughly 700-subject first cohort. The CDR3 is 19 residues long. Germline V gene data show CDR1 as SGHRS and CDR2 as YFSETQ. V gave up 5 bases and J gave up 6 bases, with 31 bases separating them. The repertoire was sequenced with immunoSEQ multiplex PCR; TCRdb's copy has only in-frame clones and lacks some. The sample shows fewer than 95,000 clones, approximately 81% of them seen only once. Remarks on this clone: What it binds is unknown.

This receptor was identified in a woman between 18 and 29 years old in good health and CMV-seropositive. The chain links TRBV5-1 to TRBJ2-3; the D is unclear. The sequenced sample was PBMCs. The CDR3 reads CASSPPTDLGDSSGDTQYF. In DNA form, the CDR3 reads TGCGCCAGCAGTCCCCCCACCGACCTAGGCGACTCCTCTGGGGATACGCAGTATTTT.